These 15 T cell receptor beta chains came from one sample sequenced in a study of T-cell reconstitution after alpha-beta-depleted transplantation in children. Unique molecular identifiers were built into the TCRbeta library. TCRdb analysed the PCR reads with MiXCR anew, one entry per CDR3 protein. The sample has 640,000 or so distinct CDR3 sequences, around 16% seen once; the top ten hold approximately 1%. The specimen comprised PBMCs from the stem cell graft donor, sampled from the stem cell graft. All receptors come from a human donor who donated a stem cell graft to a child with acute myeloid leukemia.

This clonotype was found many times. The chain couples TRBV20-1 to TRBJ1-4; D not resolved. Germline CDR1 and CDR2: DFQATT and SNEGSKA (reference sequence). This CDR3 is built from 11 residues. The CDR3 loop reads CSVATNEKLFF. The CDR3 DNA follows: TGCAGCGTTGCAACTAATGAAAAACTGTTTTTT.

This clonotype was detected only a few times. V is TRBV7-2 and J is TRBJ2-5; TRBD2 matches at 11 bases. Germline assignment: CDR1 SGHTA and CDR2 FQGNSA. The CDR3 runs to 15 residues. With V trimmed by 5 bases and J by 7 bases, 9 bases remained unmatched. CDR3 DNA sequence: TGTGCCAGCAGCATCTCACTAGCGGGGGCGGGGACCCAGTACTTC. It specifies CASSISLAGAGTQYF.

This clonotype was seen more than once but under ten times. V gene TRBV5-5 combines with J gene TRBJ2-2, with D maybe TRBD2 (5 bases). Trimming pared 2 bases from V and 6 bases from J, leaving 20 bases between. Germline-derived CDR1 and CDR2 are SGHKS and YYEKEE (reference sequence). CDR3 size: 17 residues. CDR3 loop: CASSFGISILPSGELFF. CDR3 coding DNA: TGTGCCAGCAGCTTCGGGATCTCCATTCTCCCATCCGGGGAGCTGTTTTTT.

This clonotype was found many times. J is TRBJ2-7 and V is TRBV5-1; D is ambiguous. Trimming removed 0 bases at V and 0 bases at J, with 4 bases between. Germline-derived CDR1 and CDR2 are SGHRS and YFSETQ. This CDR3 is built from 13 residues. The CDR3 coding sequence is TGCGCCAGCAGCTTGGACAACTCCTACGAGCAGTACGTC. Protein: CASSLDNSYEQYV.

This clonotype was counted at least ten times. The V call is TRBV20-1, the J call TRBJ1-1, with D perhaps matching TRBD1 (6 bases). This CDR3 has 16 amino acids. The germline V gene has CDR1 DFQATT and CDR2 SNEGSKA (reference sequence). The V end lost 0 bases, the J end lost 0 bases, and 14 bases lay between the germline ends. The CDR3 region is CSAREAQGGMNTEAFF. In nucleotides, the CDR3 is TGCAGTGCTAGAGAGGCACAGGGAGGGATGAACACTGAAGCTTTCTTT.

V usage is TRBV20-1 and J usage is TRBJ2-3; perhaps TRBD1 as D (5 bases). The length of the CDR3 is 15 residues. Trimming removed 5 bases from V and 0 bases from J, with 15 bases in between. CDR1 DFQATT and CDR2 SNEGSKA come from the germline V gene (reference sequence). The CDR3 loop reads CSALRQPTSTDTQYF. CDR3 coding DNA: TGCAGTGCTCTCCGACAGCCGACTAGCACAGATACGCAGTATTTT.

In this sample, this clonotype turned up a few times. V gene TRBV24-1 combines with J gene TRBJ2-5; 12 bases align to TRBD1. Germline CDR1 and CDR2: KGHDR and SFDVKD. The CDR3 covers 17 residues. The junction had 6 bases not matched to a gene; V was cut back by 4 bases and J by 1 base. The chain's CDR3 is CATSEGDRGPLQETQYF. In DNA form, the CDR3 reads TGTGCCACCAGTGAGGGGGACAGGGGGCCACTCCAAGAGACCCAGTACTTC.

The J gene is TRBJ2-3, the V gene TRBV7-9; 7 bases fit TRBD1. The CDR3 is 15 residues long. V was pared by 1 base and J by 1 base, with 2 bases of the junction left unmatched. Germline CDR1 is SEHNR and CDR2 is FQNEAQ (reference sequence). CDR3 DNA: TGTGCCAGCAGCTTAGATGACAGGGGCACAGATACGCAGTATTTT. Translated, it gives CASSLDDRGTDTQYF.

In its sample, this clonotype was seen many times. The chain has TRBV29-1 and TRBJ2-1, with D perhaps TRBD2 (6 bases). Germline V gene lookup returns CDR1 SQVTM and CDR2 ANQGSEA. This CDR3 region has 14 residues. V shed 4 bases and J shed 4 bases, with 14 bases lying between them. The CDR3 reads CSVAAGSLYNEQFF. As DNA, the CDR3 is TGCAGCGTTGCGGCGGGGAGCCTATACAATGAGCAGTTCTTC.

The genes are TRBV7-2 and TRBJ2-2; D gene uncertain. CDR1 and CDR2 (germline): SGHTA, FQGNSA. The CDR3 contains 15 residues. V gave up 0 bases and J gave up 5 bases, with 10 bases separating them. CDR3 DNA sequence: TGTGCCAGCAGCTTAGCTCAGACTCATACCGGGGAGCTGTTTTTT. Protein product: CASSLAQTHTGELFF.

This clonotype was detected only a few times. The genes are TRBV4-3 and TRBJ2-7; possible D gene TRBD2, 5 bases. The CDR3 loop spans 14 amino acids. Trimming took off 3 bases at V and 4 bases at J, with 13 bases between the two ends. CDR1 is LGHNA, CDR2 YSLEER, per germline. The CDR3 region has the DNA TGCGCCAGCAGCCAGTTGGGCCGGGGATACGAGCAGTACTTC. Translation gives CASSQLGRGYEQYF.

The CDR3 DNA is TGTGCCAGCAGCTTAAACCCCGGACGGTTATCTGAAGCTTTCTTT. Residues: CASSLNPGRLSEAFF. The V and J genes are TRBV7-3 and TRBJ1-1; D not certain. This CDR3 comprises 15 residues. Trimming pared 1 base from V and 6 bases from J, leaving 15 bases between. Germline V gene data show CDR1 as SGHTA and CDR2 as FQGTGA. The complete variable domain, with remaining parts taken from reference TRBV7-3 and TRBJ1-1, reads GAGVSQTPSNKVTEKGKYVELRCDPISGHTALYWYRQSLGQGPEFLIYFQGTGAADDSGLPNDRFFAVRPEGSVSTLKIQRTERGDSAVYLCASSLNPGRLSEAFFGQGTRLTVV.

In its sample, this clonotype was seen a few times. The CDR3 is CSARDRFGGSTEAFF. Written as DNA, the CDR3 is TGCAGTGCTAGAGATCGGTTTGGGGGATCCACTGAAGCTTTCTTT. The rearrangement links TRBV20-1 to TRBJ1-1, with TRBD1 as a possible D gene (5 bases). Germline V gene data show CDR1 as DFQATT and CDR2 as SNEGSKA (reference sequence). V was cut by 0 bases and J by 4 bases, with 15 bases left in between. The CDR3 runs 15 residues.

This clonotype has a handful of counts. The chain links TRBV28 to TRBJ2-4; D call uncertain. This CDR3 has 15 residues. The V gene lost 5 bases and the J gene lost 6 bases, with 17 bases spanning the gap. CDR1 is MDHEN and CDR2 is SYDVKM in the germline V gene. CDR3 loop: CASSLLPGSTNIQYF. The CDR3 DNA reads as TGTGCCAGCAGTCTCCTCCCTGGGTCGACAAACATTCAGTACTTC.

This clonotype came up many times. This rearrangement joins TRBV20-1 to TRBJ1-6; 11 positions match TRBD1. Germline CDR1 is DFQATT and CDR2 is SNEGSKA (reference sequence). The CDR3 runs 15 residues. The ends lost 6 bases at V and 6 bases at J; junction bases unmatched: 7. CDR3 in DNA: TGCAGTGCCGTGGGACAGGGGGTTCCTAATTCACCCCTCCACTTT. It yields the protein CSAVGQGVPNSPLHF.